This T cell receptor (beta chain) was obtained from a study of cytomegalovirus exposure and HLA in healthy donors. The PCR had 60 Vbeta and 13 Jbeta primers. Clones were read by immunoSEQ multiplex PCR, and TCRdb kept only the in-frame ones, dropping some. Of 80,000 to 100,000 clones listed, around 80% are singletons. There are 18 residues in the CDR3. V was clipped by 1 base and J by 7 bases; unmatched bases: 10. CDR1 is LGHNA, CDR2 YNFKEQ, per germline. The chain carries TRBV4-2 and TRBJ2-1; 13 bases agree with TRBD2. The sequencing sample was made of PBMCs. This clonotype originated in a male donor in good health and CMV-seropositive. The chain's CDR3 is CASSQGTSGGPARNEQFF. Written as DNA, the CDR3 is TGTGCCAGCAGCCAAGGGACTAGCGGGGGCCCGGCTCGGAATGAGCAGTTCTTC.